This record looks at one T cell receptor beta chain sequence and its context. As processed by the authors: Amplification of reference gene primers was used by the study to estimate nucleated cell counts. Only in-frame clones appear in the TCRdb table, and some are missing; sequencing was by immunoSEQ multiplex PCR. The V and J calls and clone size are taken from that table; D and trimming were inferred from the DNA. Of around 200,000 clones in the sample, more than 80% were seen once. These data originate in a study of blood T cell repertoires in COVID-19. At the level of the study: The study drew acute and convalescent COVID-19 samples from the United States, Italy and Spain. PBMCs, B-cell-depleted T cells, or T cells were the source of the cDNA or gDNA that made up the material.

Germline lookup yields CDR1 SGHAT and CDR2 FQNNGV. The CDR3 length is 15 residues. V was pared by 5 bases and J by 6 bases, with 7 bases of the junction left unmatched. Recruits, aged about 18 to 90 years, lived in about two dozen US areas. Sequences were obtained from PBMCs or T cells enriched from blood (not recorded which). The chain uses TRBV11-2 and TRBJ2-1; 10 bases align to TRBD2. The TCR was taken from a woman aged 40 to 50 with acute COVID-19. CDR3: CASSPSGGSINEQFF. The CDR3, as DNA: TGTGCCAGCAGCCCTAGCGGGGGATCTATCAATGAGCAGTTCTTC.